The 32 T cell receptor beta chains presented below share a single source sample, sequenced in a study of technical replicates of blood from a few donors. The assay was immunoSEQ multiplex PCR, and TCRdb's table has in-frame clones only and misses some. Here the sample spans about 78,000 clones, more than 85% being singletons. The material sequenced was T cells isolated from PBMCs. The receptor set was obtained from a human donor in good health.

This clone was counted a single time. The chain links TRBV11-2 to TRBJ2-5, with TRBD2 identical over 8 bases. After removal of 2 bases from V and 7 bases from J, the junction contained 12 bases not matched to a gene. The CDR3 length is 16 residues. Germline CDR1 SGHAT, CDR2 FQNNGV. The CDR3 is CASSLMAGGEVWTQYF. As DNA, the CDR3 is TGTGCCAGCAGCTTAATGGCGGGGGGCGAGGTATGGACCCAGTACTTC.

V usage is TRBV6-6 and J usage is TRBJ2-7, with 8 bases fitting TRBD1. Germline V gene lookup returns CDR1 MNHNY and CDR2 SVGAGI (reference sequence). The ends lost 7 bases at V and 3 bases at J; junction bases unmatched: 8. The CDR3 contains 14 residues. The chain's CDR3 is CASNHRTGIYEQYF. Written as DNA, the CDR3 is TGTGCCAGCAACCACCGGACAGGGATCTACGAGCAGTACTTC.

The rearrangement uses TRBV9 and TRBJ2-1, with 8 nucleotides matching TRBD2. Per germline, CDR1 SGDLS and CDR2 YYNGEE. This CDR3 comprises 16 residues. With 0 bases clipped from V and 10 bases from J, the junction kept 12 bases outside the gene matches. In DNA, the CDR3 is TGTGCCAGCAGCGTAGAGTCGGCTAGCGGGCGAGGCGAGCAGTTCTTC. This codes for CASSVESASGRGEQFF.

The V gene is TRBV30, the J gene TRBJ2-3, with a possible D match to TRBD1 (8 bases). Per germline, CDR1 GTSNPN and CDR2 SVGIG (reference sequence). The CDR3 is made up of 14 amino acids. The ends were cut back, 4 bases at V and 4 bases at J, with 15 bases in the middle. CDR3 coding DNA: TGTGCCTGGACTGACAGGGGAGGGTCAGATACGCAGTATTTT. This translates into CAWTDRGGSDTQYF.

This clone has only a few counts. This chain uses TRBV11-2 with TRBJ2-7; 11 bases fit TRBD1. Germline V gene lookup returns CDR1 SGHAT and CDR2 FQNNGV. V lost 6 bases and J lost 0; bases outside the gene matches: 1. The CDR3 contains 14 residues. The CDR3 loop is CASRGQGGSYEQYF. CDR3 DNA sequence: TGTGCCAGCAGGGGACAGGGGGGCTCCTACGAGCAGTACTTC.

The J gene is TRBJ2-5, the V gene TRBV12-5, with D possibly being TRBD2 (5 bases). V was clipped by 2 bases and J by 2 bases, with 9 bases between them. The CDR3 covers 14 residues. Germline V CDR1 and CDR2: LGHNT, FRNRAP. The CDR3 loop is CASGLNRRQETQYF. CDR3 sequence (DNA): TGTGCTAGTGGTTTGAATAGGAGGCAAGAGACCCAGTACTTC.

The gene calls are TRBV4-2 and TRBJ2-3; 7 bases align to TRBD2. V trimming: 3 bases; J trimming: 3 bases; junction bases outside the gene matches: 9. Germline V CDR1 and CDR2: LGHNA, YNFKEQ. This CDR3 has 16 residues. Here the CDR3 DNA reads TGTGCCAGCAGCCAGCAGGTGGCGGGAGAGACAGATACGCAGTATTTT. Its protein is CASSQQVAGETDTQYF.

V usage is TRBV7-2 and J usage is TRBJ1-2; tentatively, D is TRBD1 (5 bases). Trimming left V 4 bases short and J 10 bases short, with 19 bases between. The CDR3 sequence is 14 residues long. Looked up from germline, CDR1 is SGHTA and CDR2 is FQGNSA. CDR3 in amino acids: CASSYGQGIIDYTF. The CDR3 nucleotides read TGTGCCAGCAGCTATGGGCAGGGCATAATTGACTACACCTTC.

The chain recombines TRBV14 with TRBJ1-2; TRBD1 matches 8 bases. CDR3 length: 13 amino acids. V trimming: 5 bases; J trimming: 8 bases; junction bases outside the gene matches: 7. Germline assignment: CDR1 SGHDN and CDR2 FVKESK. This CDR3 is CASSFDRGQGYTF. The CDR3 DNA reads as TGTGCCAGCAGCTTTGACAGGGGTCAAGGCTACACCTTC.

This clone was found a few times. The CDR3 region is CASSEEVAGHTQYF. CDR3 coding DNA: TGTGCCAGCAGTGAAGAGGTAGCGGGACATACGCAGTATTTT. The J gene is TRBJ2-3, the V gene TRBV2, with TRBD2 matching 8 bases. The V gene end was trimmed by 1 base and the J gene end by 7 bases; junction bases not matched to a gene: 4. Looked up from germline, CDR1 is SNHLY and CDR2 is FYNNEI. The CDR3 loop spans 14 amino acids.

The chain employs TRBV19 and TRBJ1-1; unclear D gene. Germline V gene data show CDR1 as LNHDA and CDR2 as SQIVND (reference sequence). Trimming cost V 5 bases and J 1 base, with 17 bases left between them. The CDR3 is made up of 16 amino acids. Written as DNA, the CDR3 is TGTGCCAGTAGTCCCGTTCCCAGCGTTAAGAACACTGAAGCTTTCTTT. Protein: CASSPVPSVKNTEAFF.

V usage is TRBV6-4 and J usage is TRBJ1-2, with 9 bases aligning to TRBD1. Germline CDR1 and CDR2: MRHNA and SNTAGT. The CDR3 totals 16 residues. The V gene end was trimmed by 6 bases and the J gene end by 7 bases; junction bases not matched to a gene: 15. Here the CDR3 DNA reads TGTGCCAGCAGGCATACCCGACCGGGACAGGGATTTGGCTACACCTTC. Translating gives CASRHTRPGQGFGYTF.

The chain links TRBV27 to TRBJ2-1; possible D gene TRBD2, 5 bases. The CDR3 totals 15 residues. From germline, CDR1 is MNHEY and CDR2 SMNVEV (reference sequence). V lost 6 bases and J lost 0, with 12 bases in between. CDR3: CASRETGNSYNEQFF. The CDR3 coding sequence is TGTGCCAGCAGGGAAACCGGGAACTCCTACAATGAGCAGTTCTTC.

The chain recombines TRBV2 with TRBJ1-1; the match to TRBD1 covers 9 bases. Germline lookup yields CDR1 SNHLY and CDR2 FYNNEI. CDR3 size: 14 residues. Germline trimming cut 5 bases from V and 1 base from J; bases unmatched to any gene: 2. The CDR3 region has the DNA TGTGCCAGCAGTAAGGGACAGGGGAACACTGAAGCTTTCTTT. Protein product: CASSKGQGNTEAFF.

The CDR3 DNA reads TGTGCCAGCAGCTTAGAAGGAGCGGGATACAATGAGCAGTTCTTC. Its translation: CASSLEGAGYNEQFF. The J gene is TRBJ2-1, the V gene TRBV11-3, with 7 bases matching TRBD2. Germline V gives CDR1 SGHNT, CDR2 YENEEA. The junction had 3 bases not matched to a gene; V was cut back by 0 bases and J by 4 bases. The CDR3 runs 15 residues. Drawing the rest from reference TRBV11-3 and TRBJ2-1, the complete variable domain is EAGVVQSPRYKIIEKKQPVAFWCNPISGHNTLYWYLQNLGQGPELLIRYENEEAVDDSQLPKDRFSAERLKGVDSTLKIQPAELGDSAVYLCASSLEGAGYNEQFFGPGTRLTVL.

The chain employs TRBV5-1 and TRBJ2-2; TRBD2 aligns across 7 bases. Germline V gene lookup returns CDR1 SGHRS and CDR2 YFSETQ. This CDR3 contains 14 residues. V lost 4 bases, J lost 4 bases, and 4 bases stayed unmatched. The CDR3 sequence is CASSLREGTGELFF. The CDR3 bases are TGCGCCAGCAGCCTCAGGGAGGGCACCGGGGAGCTGTTTTTT.

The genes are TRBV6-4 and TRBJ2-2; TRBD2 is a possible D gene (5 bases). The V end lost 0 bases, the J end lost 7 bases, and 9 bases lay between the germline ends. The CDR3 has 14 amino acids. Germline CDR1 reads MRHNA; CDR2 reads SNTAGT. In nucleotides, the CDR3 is TGTGCCAGCAGTGACTCGGGAGAATACGGGGAGCTGTTTTTT. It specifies CASSDSGEYGELFF.

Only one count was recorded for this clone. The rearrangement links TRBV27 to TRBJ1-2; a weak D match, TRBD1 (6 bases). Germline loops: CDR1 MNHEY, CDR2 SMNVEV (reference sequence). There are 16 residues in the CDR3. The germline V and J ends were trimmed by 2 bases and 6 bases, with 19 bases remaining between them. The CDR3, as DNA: TGTGCCAGCAGTTTAAGTGTAGGAACAGGGCAACATGGCTACACCTTC. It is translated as CASSLSVGTGQHGYTF.

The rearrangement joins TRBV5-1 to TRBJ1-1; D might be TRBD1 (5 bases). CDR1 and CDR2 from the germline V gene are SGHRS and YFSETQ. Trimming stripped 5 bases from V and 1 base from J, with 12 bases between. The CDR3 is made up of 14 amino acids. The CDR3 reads CASSGGLTNTEAFF. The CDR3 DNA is TGCGCCAGCAGTGGGGGACTTACGAACACTGAAGCTTTCTTT.

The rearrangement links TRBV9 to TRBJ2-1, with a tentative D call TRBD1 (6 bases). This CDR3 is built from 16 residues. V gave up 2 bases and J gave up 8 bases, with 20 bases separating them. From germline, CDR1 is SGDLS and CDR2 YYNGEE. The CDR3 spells CASSVATGYLGDEQFF. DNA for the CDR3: TGTGCCAGCAGCGTTGCAACAGGGTATCTCGGCGATGAGCAGTTCTTC.

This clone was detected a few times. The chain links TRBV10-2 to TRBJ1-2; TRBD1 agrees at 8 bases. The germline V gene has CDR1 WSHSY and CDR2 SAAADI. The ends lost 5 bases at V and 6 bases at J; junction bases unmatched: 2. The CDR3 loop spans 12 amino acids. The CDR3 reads CASSNRGDGYTF. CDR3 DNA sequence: TGCGCCAGCAGTAACAGGGGGGATGGCTACACCTTC.

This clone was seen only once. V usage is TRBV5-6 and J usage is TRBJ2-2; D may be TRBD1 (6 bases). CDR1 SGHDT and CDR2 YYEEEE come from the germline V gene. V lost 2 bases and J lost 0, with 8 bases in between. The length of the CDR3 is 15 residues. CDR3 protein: CASSFGTTNTGELFF. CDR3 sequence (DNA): TGTGCCAGCAGCTTTGGGACAACGAACACCGGGGAGCTGTTTTTT.

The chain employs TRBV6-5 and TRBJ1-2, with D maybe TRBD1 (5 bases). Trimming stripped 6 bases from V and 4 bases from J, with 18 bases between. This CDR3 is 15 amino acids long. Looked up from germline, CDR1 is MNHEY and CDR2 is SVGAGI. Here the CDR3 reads CASSIELTGVYGYTF. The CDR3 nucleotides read TGTGCCAGCAGCATAGAGCTTACAGGCGTCTATGGCTACACCTTC.

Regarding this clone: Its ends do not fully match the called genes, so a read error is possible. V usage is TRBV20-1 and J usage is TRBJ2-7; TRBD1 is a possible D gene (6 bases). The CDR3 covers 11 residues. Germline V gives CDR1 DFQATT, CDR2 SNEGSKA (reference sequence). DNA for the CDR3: TGCAGTGCTAGAGGCCGGGACACACTACACTTC. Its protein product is CSARGRDTLHF.

The DNA for the CDR3 is TGCGCCAGCAATACGGGAGATCAGCCCCAGCATTTT. Translation gives CASNTGDQPQHF. The chain employs TRBV10-2 and TRBJ1-5; D is unresolved. The CDR3 contains 12 residues. The germline V and J ends were trimmed by 7 bases and 5 bases, with 9 bases remaining between them. Looked up from germline, CDR1 is WSHSY and CDR2 is SAAADI.

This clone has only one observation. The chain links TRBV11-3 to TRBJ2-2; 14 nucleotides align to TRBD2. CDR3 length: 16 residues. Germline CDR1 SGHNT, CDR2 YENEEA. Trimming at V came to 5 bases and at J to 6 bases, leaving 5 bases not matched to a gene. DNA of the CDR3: TGTGCCAGCAGCCCGGGACTAGCGGGAGTCCCCGGGGAGCTGTTTTTT. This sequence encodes CASSPGLAGVPGELFF.

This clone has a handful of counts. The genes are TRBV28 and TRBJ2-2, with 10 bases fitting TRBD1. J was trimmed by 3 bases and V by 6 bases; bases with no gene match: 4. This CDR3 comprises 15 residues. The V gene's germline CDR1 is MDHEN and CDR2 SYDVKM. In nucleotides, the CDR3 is TGTGCCAGCAGACCCGGGACAGGGGACACCGGGGAGCTGTTTTTT. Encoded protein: CASRPGTGDTGELFF.

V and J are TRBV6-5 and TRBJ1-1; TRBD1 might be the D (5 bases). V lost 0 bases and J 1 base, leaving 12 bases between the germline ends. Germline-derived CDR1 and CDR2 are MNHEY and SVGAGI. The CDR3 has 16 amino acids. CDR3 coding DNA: TGTGCCAGCAGTTACTCAGACAGTATAACGAACACTGAAGCTTTCTTT. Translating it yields CASSYSDSITNTEAFF.

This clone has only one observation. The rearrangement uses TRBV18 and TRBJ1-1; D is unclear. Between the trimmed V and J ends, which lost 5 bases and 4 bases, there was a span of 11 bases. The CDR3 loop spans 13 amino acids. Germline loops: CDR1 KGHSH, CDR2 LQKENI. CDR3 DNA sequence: TGTGCCAGCTCAAGCCTTAAAAGCACTGAAGCTTTCTTT. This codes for CASSSLKSTEAFF. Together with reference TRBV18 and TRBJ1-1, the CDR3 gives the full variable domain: NAGVMQNPRHLVRRRGQEARLRCSPMKGHSHVYWYRQLPEEGLKFMVYLQKENIIDESGMPKERFSAEFPKEGPSILRIQQVVRGDSAAYFCASSSLKSTEAFFGQGTRLTVV.

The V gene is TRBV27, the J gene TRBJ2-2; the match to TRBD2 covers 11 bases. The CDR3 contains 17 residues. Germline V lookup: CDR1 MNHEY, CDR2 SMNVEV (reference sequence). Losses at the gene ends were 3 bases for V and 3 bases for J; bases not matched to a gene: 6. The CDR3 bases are TGTGCCAGCAGTTTTACTAGCGGGAGTGTATACACCGGGGAGCTGTTTTTT. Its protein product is CASSFTSGSVYTGELFF.

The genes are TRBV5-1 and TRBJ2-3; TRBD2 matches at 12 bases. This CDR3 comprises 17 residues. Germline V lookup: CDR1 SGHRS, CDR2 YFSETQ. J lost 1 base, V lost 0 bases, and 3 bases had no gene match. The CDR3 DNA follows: TGCGCCAGCAGCTTGGGCGCTAGCGGGAGGGGCACAGATACGCAGTATTTT. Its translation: CASSLGASGRGTDTQYF.

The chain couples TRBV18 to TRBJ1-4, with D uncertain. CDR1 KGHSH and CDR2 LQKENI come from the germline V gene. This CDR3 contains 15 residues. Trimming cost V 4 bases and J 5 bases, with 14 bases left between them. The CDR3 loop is CASSLSRETNEKLFF. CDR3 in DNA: TGTGCCAGCTCACTTTCCCGGGAAACCAATGAAAAACTGTTTTTT. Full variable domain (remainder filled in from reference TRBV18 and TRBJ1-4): NAGVMQNPRHLVRRRGQEARLRCSPMKGHSHVYWYRQLPEEGLKFMVYLQKENIIDESGMPKERFSAEFPKEGPSILRIQQVVRGDSAAYFCASSLSRETNEKLFFGSGTQLSVL.